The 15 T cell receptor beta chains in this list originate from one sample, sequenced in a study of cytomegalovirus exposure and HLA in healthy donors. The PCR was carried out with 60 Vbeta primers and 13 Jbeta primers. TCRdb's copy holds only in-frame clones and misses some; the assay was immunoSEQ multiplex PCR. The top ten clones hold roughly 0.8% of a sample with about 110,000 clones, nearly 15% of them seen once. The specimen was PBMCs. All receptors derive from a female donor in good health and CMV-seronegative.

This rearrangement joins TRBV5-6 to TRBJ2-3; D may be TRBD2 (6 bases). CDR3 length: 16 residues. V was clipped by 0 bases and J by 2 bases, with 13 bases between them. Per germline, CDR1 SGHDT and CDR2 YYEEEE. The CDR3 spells CASSLAAGSPTDTQYF. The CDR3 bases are TGTGCCAGCAGCTTGGCCGCGGGGAGTCCCACAGATACGCAGTATTTT. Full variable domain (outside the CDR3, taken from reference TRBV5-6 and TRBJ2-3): DAGVTQSPTHLIKTRGQQVTLRCSPKSGHDTVSWYQQALGQGPQFIFQYYEEEERQRGNFPDRFSGHQFPNYSSELNVNALLLGDSALYLCASSLAAGSPTDTQYFGPGTRLTVL.

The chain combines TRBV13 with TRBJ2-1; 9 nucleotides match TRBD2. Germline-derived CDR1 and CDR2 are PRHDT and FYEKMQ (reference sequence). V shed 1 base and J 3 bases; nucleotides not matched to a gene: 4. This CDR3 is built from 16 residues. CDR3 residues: CASSLVLAGFYNEQFF. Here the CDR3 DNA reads TGTGCCAGCAGCTTAGTCCTAGCGGGGTTCTACAATGAGCAGTTCTTC.

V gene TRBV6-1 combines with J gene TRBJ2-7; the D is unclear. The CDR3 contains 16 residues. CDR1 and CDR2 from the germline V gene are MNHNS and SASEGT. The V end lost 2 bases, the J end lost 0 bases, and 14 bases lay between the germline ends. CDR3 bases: TGTGCCAGCAGTGAAAGTCTGTCAGCGTTCTCCTACGAGCAGTACTTC. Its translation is CASSESLSAFSYEQYF.

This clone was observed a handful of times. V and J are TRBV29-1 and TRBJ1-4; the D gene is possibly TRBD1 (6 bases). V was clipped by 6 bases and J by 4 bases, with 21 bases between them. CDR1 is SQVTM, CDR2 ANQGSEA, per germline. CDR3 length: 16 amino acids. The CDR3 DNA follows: TGCAGCGTGAGGGGGTGGCAGGCGCCCGATAATGAAAAACTGTTTTTT. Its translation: CSVRGWQAPDNEKLFF. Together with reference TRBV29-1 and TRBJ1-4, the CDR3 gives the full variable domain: SAVISQKPSRDICQRGTSLTIQCQVDSQVTMMFWYRQQPGQSLTLIATANQGSEATYESGFVIDKFPISRPNLTFSTLTVSNMSPEDSSIYLCSVRGWQAPDNEKLFFGSGTQLSVL.

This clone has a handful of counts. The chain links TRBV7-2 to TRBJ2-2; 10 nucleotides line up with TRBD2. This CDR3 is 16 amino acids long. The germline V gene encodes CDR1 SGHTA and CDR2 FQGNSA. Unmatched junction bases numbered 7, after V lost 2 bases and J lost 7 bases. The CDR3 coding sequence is TGTGCCAGCAGCTTATCTAGCGGGAGTGGTGGCGGGGAGCTGTTTTTT. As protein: CASSLSSGSGGGELFF.

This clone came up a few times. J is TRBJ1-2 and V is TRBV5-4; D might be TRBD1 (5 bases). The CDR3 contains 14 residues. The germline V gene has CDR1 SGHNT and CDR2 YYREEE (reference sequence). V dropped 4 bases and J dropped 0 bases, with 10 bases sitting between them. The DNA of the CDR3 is TGTGCCAGCAGCCTGACAGCAGCTAACTATGGCTACACCTTC. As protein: CASSLTAANYGYTF.

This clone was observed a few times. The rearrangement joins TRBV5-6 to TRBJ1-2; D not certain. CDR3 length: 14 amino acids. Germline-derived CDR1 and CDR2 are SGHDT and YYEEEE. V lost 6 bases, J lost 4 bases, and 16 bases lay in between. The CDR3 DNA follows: TGTGCCAGCACCGCCCCTCCGCCGGGCTATGGCTACACCTTC. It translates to CASTAPPPGYGYTF.

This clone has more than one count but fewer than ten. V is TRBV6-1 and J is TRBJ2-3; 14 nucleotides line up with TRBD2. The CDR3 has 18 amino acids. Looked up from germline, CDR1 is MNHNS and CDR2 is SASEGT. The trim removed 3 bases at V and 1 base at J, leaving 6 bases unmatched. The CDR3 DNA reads TGTGCCAGCAGTGATGAGACTAGCGGGGGGGCGGGCACAGATACGCAGTATTTT. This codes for CASSDETSGGAGTDTQYF.

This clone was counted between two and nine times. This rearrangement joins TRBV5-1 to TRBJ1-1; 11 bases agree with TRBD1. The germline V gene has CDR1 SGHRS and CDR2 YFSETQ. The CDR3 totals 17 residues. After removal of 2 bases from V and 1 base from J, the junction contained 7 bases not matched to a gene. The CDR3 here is CASSFGTGGSTNTEAFF. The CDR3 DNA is TGCGCCAGCAGCTTCGGGACAGGGGGGTCAACGAACACTGAAGCTTTCTTT. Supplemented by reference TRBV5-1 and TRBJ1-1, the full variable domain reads KAGVTQTPRYLIKTRGQQVTLSCSPISGHRSVSWYQQTPGQGLQFLFEYFSETQRNKGNFPGRFSGRQFSNSRSEMNVSTLELGDSALYLCASSFGTGGSTNTEAFFGQGTRLTVV.

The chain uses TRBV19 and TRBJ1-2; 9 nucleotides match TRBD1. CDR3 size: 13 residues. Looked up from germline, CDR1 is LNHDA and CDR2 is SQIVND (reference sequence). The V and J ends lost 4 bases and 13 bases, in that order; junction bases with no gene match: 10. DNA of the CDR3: TGTGCCAGTAGTACGCCCGGGACAGGGATTCCCACCTTC. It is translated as CASSTPGTGIPTF.

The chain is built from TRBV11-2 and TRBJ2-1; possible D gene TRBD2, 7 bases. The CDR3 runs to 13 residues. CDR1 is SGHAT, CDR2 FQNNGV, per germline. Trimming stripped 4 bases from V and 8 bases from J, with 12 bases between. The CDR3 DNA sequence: TGTGCCAGCAGCTCCCCGGGGGGCCATGAGCAGTTCTTC. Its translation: CASSSPGGHEQFF.

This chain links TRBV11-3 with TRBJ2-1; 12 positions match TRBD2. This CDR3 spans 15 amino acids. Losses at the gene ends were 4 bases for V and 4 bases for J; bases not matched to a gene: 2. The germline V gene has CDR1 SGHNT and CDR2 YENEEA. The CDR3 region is CASSSTSGGYNEQFF. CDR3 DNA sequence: TGTGCCAGCAGCTCGACTAGCGGGGGTTACAATGAGCAGTTCTTC.

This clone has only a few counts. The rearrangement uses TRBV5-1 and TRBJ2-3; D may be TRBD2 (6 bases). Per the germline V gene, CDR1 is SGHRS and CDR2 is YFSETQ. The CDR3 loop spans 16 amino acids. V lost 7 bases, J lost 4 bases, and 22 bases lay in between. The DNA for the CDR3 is TGCGCCAGCTCAAGCGGAATTGGTGGAGGGCCAGATACGCAGTATTTT. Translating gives CASSSGIGGGPDTQYF.

As DNA, the CDR3 is TGTGCCAGCAGTCGGGGTAGCGGGAGAGGCGGTGAGCAGTTCTTC. It codes for CASSRGSGRGGEQFF. This chain joins TRBV7-9 and TRBJ2-1; 9 nucleotides line up with TRBD2. In germline, CDR1 is SEHNR, CDR2 FQNEAQ (reference sequence). With 6 bases clipped from V and 9 bases from J, the junction kept 12 bases outside the gene matches. CDR3 length: 15 amino acids.

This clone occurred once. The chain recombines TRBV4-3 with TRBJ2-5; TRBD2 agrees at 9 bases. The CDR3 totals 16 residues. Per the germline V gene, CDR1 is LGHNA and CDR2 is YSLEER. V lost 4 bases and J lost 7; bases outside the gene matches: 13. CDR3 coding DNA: TGCGCCAGCAGCCCCGAACGTAGCGGGAGCGGGGGGACCCAGTACTTC. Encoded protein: CASSPERSGSGGTQYF.